These 18 T cell receptor beta chains came from one sample sequenced in a study of T cell responses to AZD1222 COVID-19 vaccine. Here immunoSEQ multiplex PCR was the method, and the copy in TCRdb shows in-frame clones only, minus some. The data hold about 150,000 clones, with 70% to 90% observed a single time. The sequences come from peripheral blood, collected on day 0 of AZD1222 vaccination. The source of these receptors is an adult in good health.

This clone was counted between two and nine times. The chain combines TRBV6-5 with TRBJ2-1; D might be TRBD1 (5 bases). This CDR3 is 13 amino acids long. Trimming removed 6 bases from V and 0 bases from J, with 6 bases in between. The germline V gene encodes CDR1 MNHEY and CDR2 SVGAGI. Written as DNA, the CDR3 is TGTGCCAGCAGAGGGGACTCCTACAATGAGCAGTTCTTC. This encodes CASRGDSYNEQFF.

This clone turned up a few times. Other DNA sequences in the same sample also yield this CDR3. V gene TRBV6-5 combines with J gene TRBJ1-6; D remains ambiguous. The germline V and J ends were trimmed by 4 bases and 7 bases, with 8 bases remaining between them. The CDR3 totals 13 residues. Germline assignment: CDR1 MNHEY and CDR2 SVGAGI. CDR3 in amino acids: CASSSDPNSPLHF. The CDR3 DNA sequence: TGTGCCAGCAGTTCGGACCCCAATTCACCCCTCCACTTT.

This chain uses TRBV5-6 with TRBJ1-2; 7 bases agree with TRBD1. CDR3 size: 14 residues. The J segment lost 4 bases and the V segment lost 3 bases, leaving 6 bases of the junction unmatched. The germline V gene has CDR1 SGHDT and CDR2 YYEEEE. The CDR3 sequence: CASSSRDSLYGYTF. The CDR3 DNA reads as TGTGCCAGCAGCTCCCGGGACAGCCTCTATGGCTACACCTTC.

The chain links TRBV4-2 to TRBJ1-3, with TRBD1 matching 11 bases. The CDR3 totals 18 residues. The ends lost 3 bases at V and 0 bases at J; junction bases unmatched: 7. Per the germline V gene, CDR1 is LGHNA and CDR2 is YNFKEQ. The CDR3 here is CASSQRGGQGVSGNTIYF. DNA of the CDR3: TGTGCCAGCAGCCAGAGGGGGGGACAGGGGGTCTCTGGAAACACCATATATTTT.

This clone was found once. This chain joins TRBV5-8 and TRBJ2-1, with 14 bases fitting TRBD2. The CDR3 length is 16 residues. Unmatched junction bases numbered 9, after V lost 4 bases and J lost 9 bases. In germline, CDR1 is SGHTS, CDR2 YDEGEE. CDR3 in amino acids: CASSPARTSGGSEQFF. The CDR3 bases are TGTGCCAGCAGCCCGGCCCGGACTAGCGGGGGGAGTGAGCAGTTCTTC.

The chain employs TRBV13 and TRBJ2-7; D not certain. The germline V and J ends were trimmed by 5 bases and 4 bases, with 15 bases remaining between them. This CDR3 is built from 14 residues. Germline lookup yields CDR1 PRHDT and CDR2 FYEKMQ (reference sequence). The CDR3: CASSPTSGRYEQYF. The CDR3 DNA is TGTGCCAGCAGCCCCACCTCAGGTCGGTACGAGCAGTACTTC.

The rearrangement joins TRBV24-1 to TRBJ2-2; 9 bases are a match to TRBD1. After removal of 9 bases from V and 2 bases from J, the junction contained 9 bases not matched to a gene. The CDR3 runs 16 residues. Germline CDR1 reads KGHDR; CDR2 reads SFDVKD. CDR3 DNA: TGTGCCACCGGGTCCAGACAGGGGGAAAACACCGGGGAGCTGTTTTTT. It specifies CATGSRQGENTGELFF.

V gene TRBV2 combines with J gene TRBJ1-2; TRBD1 agrees at 11 bases. Germline CDR1 is SNHLY and CDR2 is FYNNEI. The CDR3 has 10 residues. J was trimmed by 14 bases and V by 6 bases; bases with no gene match: 2. The CDR3 is CASRGTGGTF. CDR3 in DNA: TGTGCCAGCAGAGGGACAGGGGGGACCTTC.

This clone was picked up one time. This chain joins TRBV9 and TRBJ2-5; 10 bases line up with TRBD2. Germline V gene lookup returns CDR1 SGDLS and CDR2 YYNGEE. The CDR3 consists of 13 residues. Unmatched junction bases numbered 6, after V lost 8 bases and J lost 5 bases. CDR3 DNA: TGTGCCAGTTCCTTTAGCGGGGGGGAGACCCAGTACTTC. This encodes CASSFSGGETQYF.

The gene calls are TRBV2 and TRBJ2-7; 7 positions agree with TRBD1. The CDR3 runs to 14 residues. V lost 5 bases, J lost 0 bases, and 4 bases stayed unmatched. CDR1 SNHLY and CDR2 FYNNEI come from the germline V gene. The CDR3 DNA is TGTGCCAGCAGTCCACAGGGGTCCTCCTACGAGCAGTACTTC. Translating it yields CASSPQGSSYEQYF.

This clone was found once. The gene calls are TRBV11-3 and TRBJ2-3, with TRBD1 identical over 9 bases. This CDR3 is 16 amino acids long. The V gene end was trimmed by 5 bases and the J gene end by 0 bases; junction bases not matched to a gene: 6. Germline values: CDR1 SGHNT, CDR2 YENEEA. CDR3 in DNA: TGTGCCAGCAGCCCGAACAGGGGGCCGAGCACAGATACGCAGTATTTT. This encodes CASSPNRGPSTDTQYF.

The DNA of the CDR3 is TGTGCCAGCTCGGGACAGGGCAACACAGATACGCAGTATTTT. This sequence encodes CASSGQGNTDTQYF. The chain carries TRBV18 and TRBJ2-3, with 9 bases identical to TRBD1. The CDR3 sequence is 14 residues long. With 6 bases clipped from V and 2 bases from J, the junction kept 3 bases outside the gene matches. Germline loops: CDR1 KGHSH, CDR2 LQKENI.

The chain has TRBV7-8 and TRBJ1-6; D is ambiguous. CDR1 SGHVS and CDR2 FQNEAQ come from the germline V gene. CDR3 length: 14 residues. The CDR3 DNA reads TGTGGGAGTGGGCCGAGCTCCTATAATTCACCCCTCCACTTT. Translating it yields CGSGPSSYNSPLHF.

This sequence joins TRBV10-3 and TRBJ2-7; the D is unclear. The CDR3 is made up of 13 amino acids. V shed 10 bases and J shed 0 bases, with 13 bases lying between them. Germline-derived CDR1 and CDR2 are ENHRY and SYGVKD. In DNA, the CDR3 is TGTGCCACCATAGCTGCCGGCTCCTACGAGCAGTACTTC. Translated: CATIAAGSYEQYF.

The chain couples TRBV6-5 to TRBJ2-7; 7 bases fit TRBD2. The germline V gene has CDR1 MNHEY and CDR2 SVGAGI. This CDR3 is built from 15 residues. The V and J ends lost 6 bases and 2 bases, in that order; junction bases with no gene match: 10. In nucleotides, the CDR3 is TGTGCCAGCAGCCACCGGGGGGACTCGACCTACGAGCAGTACTTC. It is translated as CASSHRGDSTYEQYF.

The CDR3 reads CASSQDRSNGQGISGYTF. CDR3 coding DNA: TGTGCCAGCAGCCAAGATCGATCTAACGGACAGGGTATATCTGGCTACACCTTC. The gene calls are TRBV4-2 and TRBJ1-2, with 8 bases fitting TRBD1. The length of the CDR3 is 18 residues. V was pared by 0 bases and J by 7 bases, with 16 bases of the junction left unmatched. CDR1 and CDR2 (germline): LGHNA, YNFKEQ.

This clone was counted a single time. The chain links TRBV27 to TRBJ1-1; possibly TRBD1 for D (6 bases). CDR3 length: 12 residues. V lost 4 bases and J 7 bases, leaving 10 bases between the germline ends. CDR1 and CDR2 from the germline V gene are MNHEY and SMNVEV (reference sequence). In DNA form, the CDR3 reads TGTGCCAGCAGTTCAGGGACACTTGAAGCTTTCTTT. Translated: CASSSGTLEAFF.

This chain connects TRBV5-4 to TRBJ2-3; 7 bases fit TRBD1. Germline CDR1 and CDR2: SGHNT and YYREEE (reference sequence). This CDR3 is built from 14 residues. With 4 bases clipped from V and 7 bases from J, the junction kept 9 bases outside the gene matches. The CDR3 coding sequence is TGTGCCAGCAGCGCCCGGGACAGAAAGAATACGCAGTATTTT. It specifies CASSARDRKNTQYF.